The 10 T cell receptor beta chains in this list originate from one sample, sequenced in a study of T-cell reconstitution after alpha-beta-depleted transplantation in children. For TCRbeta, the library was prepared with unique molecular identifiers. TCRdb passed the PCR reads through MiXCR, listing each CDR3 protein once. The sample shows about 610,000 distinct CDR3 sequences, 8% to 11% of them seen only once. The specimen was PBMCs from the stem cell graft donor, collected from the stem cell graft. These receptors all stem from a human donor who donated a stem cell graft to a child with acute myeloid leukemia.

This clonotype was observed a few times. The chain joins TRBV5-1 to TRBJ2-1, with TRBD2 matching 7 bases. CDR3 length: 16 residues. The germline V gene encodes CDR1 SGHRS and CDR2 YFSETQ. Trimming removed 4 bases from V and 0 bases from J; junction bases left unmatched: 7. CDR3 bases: TGCGCCAGCAGCCCGACTAGCATGAGCTCCTACAATGAGCAGTTCTTC. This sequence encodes CASSPTSMSSYNEQFF. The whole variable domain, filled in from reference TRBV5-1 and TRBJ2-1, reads KAGVTQTPRYLIKTRGQQVTLSCSPISGHRSVSWYQQTPGQGLQFLFEYFSETQRNKGNFPGRFSGRQFSNSRSEMNVSTLELGDSALYLCASSPTSMSSYNEQFFGPGTRLTVL.

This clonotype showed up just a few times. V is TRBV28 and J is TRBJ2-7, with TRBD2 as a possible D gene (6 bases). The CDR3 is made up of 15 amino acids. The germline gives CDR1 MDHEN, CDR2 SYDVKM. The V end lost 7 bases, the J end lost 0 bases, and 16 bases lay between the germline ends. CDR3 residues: CASKLQLASSYEQYF. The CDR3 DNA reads TGTGCCAGCAAGCTCCAGCTAGCGAGCTCCTACGAGCAGTACTTC. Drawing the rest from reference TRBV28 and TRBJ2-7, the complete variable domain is DVKVTQSSRYLVKRTGEKVFLECVQDMDHENMFWYRQDPGLGLRLIYFSYDVKMKEKGDIPEGYSVSREKKERFSLILESASTNQTSMYLCASKLQLASSYEQYFGPGTRLTVT.

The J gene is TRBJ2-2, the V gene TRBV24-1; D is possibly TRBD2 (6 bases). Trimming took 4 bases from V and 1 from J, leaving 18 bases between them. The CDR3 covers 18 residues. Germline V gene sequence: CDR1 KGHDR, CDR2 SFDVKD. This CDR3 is CATSERGPAMGNTGELFF. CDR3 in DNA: TGTGCCACCAGTGAGCGGGGCCCAGCGATGGGGAACACCGGGGAGCTGTTTTTT.

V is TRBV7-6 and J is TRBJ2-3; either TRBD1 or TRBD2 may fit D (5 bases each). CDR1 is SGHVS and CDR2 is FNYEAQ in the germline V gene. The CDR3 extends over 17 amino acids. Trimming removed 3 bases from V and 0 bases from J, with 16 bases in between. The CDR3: CASSLGVGVGSTDTQYF. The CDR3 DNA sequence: TGTGCCAGCAGCTTGGGGGTTGGGGTAGGAAGCACAGATACGCAGTATTTT.

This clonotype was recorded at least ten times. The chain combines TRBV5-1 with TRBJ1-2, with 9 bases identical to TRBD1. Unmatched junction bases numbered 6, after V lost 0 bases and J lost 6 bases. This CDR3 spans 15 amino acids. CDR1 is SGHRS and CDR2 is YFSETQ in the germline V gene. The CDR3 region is CASSLARTGGDGYTF. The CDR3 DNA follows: TGCGCCAGCAGCTTGGCCCGAACAGGGGGCGATGGCTACACCTTC.

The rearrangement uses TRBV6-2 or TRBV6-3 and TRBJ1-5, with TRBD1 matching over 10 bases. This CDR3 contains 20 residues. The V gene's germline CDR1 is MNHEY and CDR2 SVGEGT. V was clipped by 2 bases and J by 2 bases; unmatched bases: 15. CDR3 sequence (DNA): TGTGCCAGCAGTTACGCCAGCCGGGACAGGGGTTATATGGGCAATCAGCCCCAGCATTTT. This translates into CASSYASRDRGYMGNQPQHF.

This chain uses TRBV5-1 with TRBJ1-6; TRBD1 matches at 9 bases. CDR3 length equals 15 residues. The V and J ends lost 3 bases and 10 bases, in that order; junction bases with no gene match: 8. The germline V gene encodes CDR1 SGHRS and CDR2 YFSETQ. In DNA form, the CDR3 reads TGCGCCAGCAGCTATTTGGGGGACAGGGAATCACCCCTCCACTTT. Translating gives CASSYLGDRESPLHF.

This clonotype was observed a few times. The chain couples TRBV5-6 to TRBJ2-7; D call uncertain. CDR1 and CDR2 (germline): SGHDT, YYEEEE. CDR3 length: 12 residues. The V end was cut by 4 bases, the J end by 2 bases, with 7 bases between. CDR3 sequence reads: CASSVLAYEQYF. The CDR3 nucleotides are TGTGCCAGCAGCGTCCTAGCCTACGAGCAGTACTTC. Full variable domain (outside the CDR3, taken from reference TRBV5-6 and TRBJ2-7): DAGVTQSPTHLIKTRGQQVTLRCSPKSGHDTVSWYQQALGQGPQFIFQYYEEEERQRGNFPDRFSGHQFPNYSSELNVNALLLGDSALYLCASSVLAYEQYFGPGTRLTVT.

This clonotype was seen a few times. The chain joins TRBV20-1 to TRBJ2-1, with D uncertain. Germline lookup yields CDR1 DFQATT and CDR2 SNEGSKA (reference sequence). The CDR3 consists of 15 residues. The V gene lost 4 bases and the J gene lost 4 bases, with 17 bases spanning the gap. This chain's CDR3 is CSAIPASPQYNEQFF. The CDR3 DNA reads TGCAGTGCTATCCCGGCCTCACCCCAATACAATGAGCAGTTCTTC.

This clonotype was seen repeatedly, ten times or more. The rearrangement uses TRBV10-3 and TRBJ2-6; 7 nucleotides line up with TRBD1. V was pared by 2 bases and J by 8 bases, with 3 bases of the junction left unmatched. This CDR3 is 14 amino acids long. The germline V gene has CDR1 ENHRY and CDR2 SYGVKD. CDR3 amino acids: CAISEVTGTNVLTF. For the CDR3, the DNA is TGTGCCATCAGTGAGGTGACAGGGACCAACGTCCTGACTTTC.